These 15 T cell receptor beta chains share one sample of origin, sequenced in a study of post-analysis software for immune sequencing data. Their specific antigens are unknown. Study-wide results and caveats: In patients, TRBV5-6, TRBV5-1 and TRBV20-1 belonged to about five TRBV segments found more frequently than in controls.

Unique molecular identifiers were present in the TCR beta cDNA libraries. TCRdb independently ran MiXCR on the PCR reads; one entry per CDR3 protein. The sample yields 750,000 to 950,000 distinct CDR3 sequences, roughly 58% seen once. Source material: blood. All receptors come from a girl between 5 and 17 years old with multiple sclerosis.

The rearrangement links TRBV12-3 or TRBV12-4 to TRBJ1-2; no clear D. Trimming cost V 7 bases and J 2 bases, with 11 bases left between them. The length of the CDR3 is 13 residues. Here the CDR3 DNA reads TGTGCCAGCACCACGACTCTAAACTATGGCTACACCTTC. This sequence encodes CASTTTLNYGYTF.

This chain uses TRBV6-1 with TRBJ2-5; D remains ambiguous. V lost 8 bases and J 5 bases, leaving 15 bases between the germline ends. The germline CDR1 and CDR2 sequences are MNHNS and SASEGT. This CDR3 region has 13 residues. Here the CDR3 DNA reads TGTGCCAGCGACCCCAGAGCCTCGGAGACCCAGTACTTC. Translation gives CASDPRASETQYF.

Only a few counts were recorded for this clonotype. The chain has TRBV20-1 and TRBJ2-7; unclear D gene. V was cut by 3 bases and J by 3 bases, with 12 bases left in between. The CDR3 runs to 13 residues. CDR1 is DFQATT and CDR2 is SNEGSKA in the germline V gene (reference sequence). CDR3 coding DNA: TGCAGTGCTAGGGCAGAAGTTATCTACGAGCAGTACTTC. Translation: CSARAEVIYEQYF.

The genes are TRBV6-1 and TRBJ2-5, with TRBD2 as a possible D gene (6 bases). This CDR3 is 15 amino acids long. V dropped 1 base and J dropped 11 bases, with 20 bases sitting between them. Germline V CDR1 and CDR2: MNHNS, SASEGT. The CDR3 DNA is TGTGCCAGCAGTGAAGATCATACTAGCTATCGGGAGCAGTACTTC. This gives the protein CASSEDHTSYREQYF.

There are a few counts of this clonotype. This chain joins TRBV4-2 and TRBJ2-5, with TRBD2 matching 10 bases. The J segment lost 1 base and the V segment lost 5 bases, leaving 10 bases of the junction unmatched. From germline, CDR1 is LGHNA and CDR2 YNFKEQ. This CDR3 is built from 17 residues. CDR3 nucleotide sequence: TGTGCCAGCAGCTTGGCTAGCGGGGGTATCTCCCAAGAGACCCAGTACTTC. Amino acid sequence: CASSLASGGISQETQYF.

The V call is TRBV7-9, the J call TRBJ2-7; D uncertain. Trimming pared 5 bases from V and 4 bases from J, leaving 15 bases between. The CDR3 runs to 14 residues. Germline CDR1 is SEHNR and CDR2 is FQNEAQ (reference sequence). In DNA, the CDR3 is TGTGCCAGCAGCCCCCCGGGCCGAATATACGAGCAGTACTTC. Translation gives CASSPPGRIYEQYF.

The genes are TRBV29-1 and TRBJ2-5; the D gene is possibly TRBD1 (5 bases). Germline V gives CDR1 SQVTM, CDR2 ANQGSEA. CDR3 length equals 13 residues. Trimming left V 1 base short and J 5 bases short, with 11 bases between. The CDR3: CSVEVAGRETQYF. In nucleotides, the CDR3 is TGCAGCGTTGAAGTGGCAGGGCGGGAGACCCAGTACTTC.

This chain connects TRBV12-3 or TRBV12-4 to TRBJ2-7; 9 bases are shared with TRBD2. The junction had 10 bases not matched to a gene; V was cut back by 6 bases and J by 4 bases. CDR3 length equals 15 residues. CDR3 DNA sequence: TGTGCCAGCAGCCCACATCGGACTAGCGCATACGAGCAGTACTTC. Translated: CASSPHRTSAYEQYF.

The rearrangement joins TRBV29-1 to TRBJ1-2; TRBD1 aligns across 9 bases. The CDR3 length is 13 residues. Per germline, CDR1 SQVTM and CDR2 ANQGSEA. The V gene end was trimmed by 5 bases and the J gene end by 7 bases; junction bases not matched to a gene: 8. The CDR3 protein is CSVHTGGAGGYTF. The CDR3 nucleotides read TGCAGCGTTCATACAGGGGGCGCCGGTGGCTACACCTTC.

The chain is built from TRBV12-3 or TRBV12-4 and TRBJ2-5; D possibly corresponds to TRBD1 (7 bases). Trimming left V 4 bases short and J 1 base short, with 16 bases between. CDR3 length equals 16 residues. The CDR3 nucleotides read TGTGCCAGCAGTTACAGACCAGGGGGGTCCCAAGAGACCCAGTACTTC. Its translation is CASSYRPGGSQETQYF.

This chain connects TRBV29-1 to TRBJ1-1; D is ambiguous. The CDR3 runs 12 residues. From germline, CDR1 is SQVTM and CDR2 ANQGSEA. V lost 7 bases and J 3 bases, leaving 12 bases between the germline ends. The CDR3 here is CSATYVYTEAFF. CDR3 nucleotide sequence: TGCAGCGCAACATATGTGTACACTGAAGCTTTCTTT.

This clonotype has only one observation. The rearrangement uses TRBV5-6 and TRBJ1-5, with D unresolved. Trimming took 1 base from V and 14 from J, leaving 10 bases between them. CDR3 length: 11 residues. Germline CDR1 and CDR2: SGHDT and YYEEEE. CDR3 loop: CASSLRGNEHF. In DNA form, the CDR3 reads TGTGCCAGCAGCTTGCGGGGAAACGAGCATTTT.

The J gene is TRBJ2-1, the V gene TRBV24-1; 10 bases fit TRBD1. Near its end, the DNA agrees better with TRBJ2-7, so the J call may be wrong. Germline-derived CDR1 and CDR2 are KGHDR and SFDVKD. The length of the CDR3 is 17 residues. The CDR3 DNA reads TGTGCCACCAGTGATTCTCCGGGACAGGGGACCTACAATGAGCAGTACTTC. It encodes CATSDSPGQGTYNEQYF.

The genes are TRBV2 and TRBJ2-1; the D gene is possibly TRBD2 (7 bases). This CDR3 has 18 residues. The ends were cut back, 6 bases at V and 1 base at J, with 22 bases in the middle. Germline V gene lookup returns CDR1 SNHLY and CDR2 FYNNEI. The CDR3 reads CASSSTAPEGGSYNEQFF. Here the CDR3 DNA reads TGTGCCAGCAGCTCTACCGCCCCGGAGGGGGGGTCCTACAATGAGCAGTTCTTC.

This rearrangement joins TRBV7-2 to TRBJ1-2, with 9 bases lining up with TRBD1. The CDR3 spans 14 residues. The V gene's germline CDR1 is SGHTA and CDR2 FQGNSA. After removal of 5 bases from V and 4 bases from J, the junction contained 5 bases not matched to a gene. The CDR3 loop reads CASSVNRGPYGYTF. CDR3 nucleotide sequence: TGTGCCAGCAGCGTCAACAGGGGGCCCTATGGCTACACCTTC.